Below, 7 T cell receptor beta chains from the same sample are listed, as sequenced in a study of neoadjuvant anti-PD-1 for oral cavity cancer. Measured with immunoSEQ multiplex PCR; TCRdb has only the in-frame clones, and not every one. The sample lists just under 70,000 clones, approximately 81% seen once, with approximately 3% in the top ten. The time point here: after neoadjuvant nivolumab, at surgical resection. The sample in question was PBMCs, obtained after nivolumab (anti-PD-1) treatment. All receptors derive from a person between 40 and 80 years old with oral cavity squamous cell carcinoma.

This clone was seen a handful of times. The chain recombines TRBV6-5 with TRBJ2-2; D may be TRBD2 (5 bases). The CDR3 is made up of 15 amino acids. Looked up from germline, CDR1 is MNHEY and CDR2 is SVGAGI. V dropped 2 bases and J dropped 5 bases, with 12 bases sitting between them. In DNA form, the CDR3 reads TGTGCCAGCAGTTACCTTAGCGTCAGTACCGGGGAGCTGTTTTTT. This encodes CASSYLSVSTGELFF.

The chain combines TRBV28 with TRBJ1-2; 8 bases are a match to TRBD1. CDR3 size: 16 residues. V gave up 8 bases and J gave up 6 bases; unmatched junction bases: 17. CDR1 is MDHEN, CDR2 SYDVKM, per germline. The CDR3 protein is CASGTPHRQGLDGYTF. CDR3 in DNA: TGTGCCAGCGGAACCCCACACCGACAGGGGCTAGATGGCTACACCTTC.

The CDR3 nucleotides are TGTGCCATCAGTGAGGGGAGCGGGAGGGGCGAAGATACGCAGTATTTT. Its protein is CAISEGSGRGEDTQYF. The chain is built from TRBV10-3 and TRBJ2-3; 10 bases agree with TRBD2. Trimming removed 2 bases from V and 5 bases from J; junction bases left unmatched: 7. The CDR3 sequence is 16 residues long. CDR1 is ENHRY and CDR2 is SYGVKD in the germline V gene.

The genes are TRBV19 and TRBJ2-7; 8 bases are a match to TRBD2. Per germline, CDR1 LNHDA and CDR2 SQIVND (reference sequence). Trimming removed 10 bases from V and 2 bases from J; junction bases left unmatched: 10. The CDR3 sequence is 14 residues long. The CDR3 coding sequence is TGTGCCACCTCGGACGGGACTAGGACCTACGAGCAGTACTTC. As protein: CATSDGTRTYEQYF.

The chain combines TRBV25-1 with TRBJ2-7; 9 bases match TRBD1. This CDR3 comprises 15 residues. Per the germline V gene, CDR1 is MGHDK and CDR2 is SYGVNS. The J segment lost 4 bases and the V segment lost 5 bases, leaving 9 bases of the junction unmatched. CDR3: CASSPGQGTVYEQYF. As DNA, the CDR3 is TGTGCCAGCAGTCCGGGACAGGGAACGGTGTACGAGCAGTACTTC.

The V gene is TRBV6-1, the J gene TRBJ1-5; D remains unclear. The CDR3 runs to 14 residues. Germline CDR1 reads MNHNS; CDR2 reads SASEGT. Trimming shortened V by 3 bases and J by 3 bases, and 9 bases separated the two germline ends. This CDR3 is CASSDRQANQPQHF. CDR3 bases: TGTGCCAGCAGTGATCGGCAAGCCAATCAGCCCCAGCATTTT.

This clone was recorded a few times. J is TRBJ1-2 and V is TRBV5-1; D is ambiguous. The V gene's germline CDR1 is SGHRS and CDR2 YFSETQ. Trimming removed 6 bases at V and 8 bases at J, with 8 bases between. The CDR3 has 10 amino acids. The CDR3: CASIWWGYTF. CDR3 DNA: TGCGCCAGCATCTGGTGGGGCTACACCTTC.